This TCR beta chain derives from a study of cytomegalovirus exposure and HLA in healthy donors (dated by TCRdb to about 2017). For the wider study: In an earlier analysis of approximately 640 of the donors, approximately 300 Gb of sequence data and 117 million unique TCR beta sequences from about 179 million T cells were reported. An early release that covered about 600 HLA-typed donors contained about 290 gigabases of sequencing data and 85 million to 100 million unique TCR sequences. Among the approximately 430 genotyped donors, more than 70% belonged to the genetic ancestry cluster associated with self-reported Caucasian donors. The study aimed to test whether signatures of past pathogen exposure could be identified by cataloging public T cell receptors. Using immunosequencing, the study profiled T cell repertoires from about 620 subjects and related those repertoires to cytomegalovirus serostatus. A separate validation cohort of more than 100 different subjects was used in addition to the approximately 610-subject first cohort. The study combined high-throughput TCR immunosequencing, statistical association of individual TCRs with disease status, and machine learning to predict cytomegalovirus infection status. In a later analysis, previously published TCR beta repertoires from some 640 donors were re-analyzed and high-resolution HLA genotyping was added so that TCR occurrence patterns could be studied. Rather than using new phenotypic data, the later analysis identified candidate immune exposures from TCR beta sequences and from how often those sequences occurred across donors. An earlier analysis of approximately 500 of the donors applied high-throughput TCR beta sequencing to assess whether each TCR beta V gene segment acted as functional or pseudogenic. Donor age, sex, ethnicity and CMV serostatus were compiled alongside the repertoire data. Genome-wide SNP genotypes for about 65% of the 666 donors were used in a later genetic analysis, which treated that subset as a discovery cohort. Every discovery cohort repertoire had been produced on one sequencing platform. Class I and class II HLA loci were covered by the typing at four-digit resolution. Typing coverage varied by locus: roughly 620-630 donors for A, B, C, DRB1 and DQB1; around 560 for DQA1; over 600 for DPA1; some 470 for DPB1. A handful of DR-DQ haplotypes were handled as single units for association and clustering because linkage in the cohort was strong. On average, 235,054 unique TCR beta nucleotide sequences were sequenced per donor among 398 genotyped donors of the cohort, with 15% to 20% of those sequences being non-productive. Broader findings and caveats from the paper: About 17 rarely observed V segments, including chromosome 9 orphons, were excluded from the earlier analysis of a few hundred of the donors because counts were too low. Across donors, most TCR sequences were observed very rarely, whereas some public TCRs were present in many individuals. A further reported finding was that TCR beta sequences accurately predicted the HLA-A and HLA-B alleles for most subjects in the first cohort. In a later genetic analysis, fewer N-insertions in productive TCRs were reported among donors in an Asian-associated ancestry cluster than the roughly 700-donor mean. V-gene and J-gene trimming of TCR beta chains was associated with a missense DCLRE1C variant in a later genetic analysis, and the association was replicated in an independent cohort. Linkage disequilibrium might explain the correlated functional status among segregating V segments, but an unknown experimental factor could not be excluded. A later analysis found that most CMV-associated TCR beta chains appeared HLA-restricted, with HLA associations seemingly driven largely by CMV exposure. A later analysis found that HLA-associated TCR beta chains were more clonally expanded and had lower generation probabilities than equally common non-associated chains. The authors suggested that the approach could potentially be extended to other disease states and immunological phenotypes. Sequencing depth was assumed to be roughly uniform across donors in the presence/absence analyses, though that assumption may not hold. Because some donors lacked HLA typing at each locus, the association tests relied only on the typed subset. Specific HLA alleles were associated with over 15,000 TCR beta sequences at a false discovery rate of 0.05 in a later analysis. Cytomegalovirus status was reported to be diagnosed by the classifier with high specificity and sensitivity in both the original and validation cohorts. Immune exposure information for the cohort was limited to CMV serostatus. In an earlier analysis of about 600 of the donors, most TCR beta V segments appeared in productive rearrangements about 90% or about 30% of the time, broadly matching IMGT annotations. When HLA alleles, especially DR and DQ, strongly co-occurred, TCR associations were difficult to assign to individual alleles. The study listed approximately 150 TCR beta chains as associated with cytomegalovirus. This cohort had only TCR beta chains sequenced, and the lack of alpha or paired-chain data limited which features could be detected. In a later analysis, several top co-occurrence clusters were reported to appear linked to parvovirus B19, influenza, CMV and Epstein-Barr virus. A few of the identified cytomegalovirus-associated TCR beta chains were confirmed in vitro to be specific for cytomegalovirus antigens. According to a later analysis, TCR association rates differed among HLA loci, with DRB1 alleles showing the most associated TCRs and HLA-C alleles showing the fewest. A group of highly shared sequence variants was considered likely to be a technical artifact of the sequencing pipeline.

The cohort consisted of 600 to 700 healthy bone marrow donors. All cohort members were sampled while nominally healthy, although unrecorded immune exposures were likely present. The donor was CMV seropositive and belonged to the group of 270 or so seropositive cohort members. Each donor provided a peripheral blood sample, and peripheral blood mononuclear cells were used for TCR beta sequencing. The Qiagen DNeasy Blood Extraction Kit was used to extract genomic DNA from the blood cell samples. About this clone: The clone's antigen remains unknown. Base qualities are missing; no much larger clone stands one base away.

The library was made by the immunoSEQ multiplex PCR assay. A mixture of 60 forward primers for TCR Vbeta segments and 13 reverse primers for TCR Jbeta segments was used in the multiplex PCR. Amplification of the CDR3 region of rearranged TCR beta genes was performed with a multiplex PCR assay on genomic DNA. The amplified TCR beta libraries were sequenced on the Illumina HiSeq System as 87-base-pair reads. For the original study's pipeline: Across the 670 or so repertoires, a later analysis counted roughly 77 million unique TCR beta chains, around 11 million of which were shared by at least two donors. Raw reads were error-corrected and collapsed into unique sequences by a nearest-neighbor algorithm in which closely related sequences were merged to remove PCR and sequencing errors. CDR3 sequences were aligned to IMGT reference sequences to assign V, D and J gene segments. For a sequence to be retained, a match of at least six nucleotides was required to both a V gene segment and a J gene segment. Rearrangements were called productive when the CDR3 lacked stop codons and stayed in frame with V and J; all others were non-productive. Following IMGT convention, CDR3 was defined as the stretch from the second conserved V-encoded cysteine up to the conserved J-encoded phenylalanine. The earlier analysis of some 600 of the donors excluded sequences that lacked an unambiguous match to a single V gene segment. In an earlier analysis of approximately 610 of the donors, V segments were called functional above 56.7% productive rearrangements and were called segregating when the between-donor standard deviation exceeded 5%. A statistical classification framework was built to diagnose cytomegalovirus status from the catalog of TCR beta chain sequences. In a later analysis, V and J genes were assigned by comparing TCR nucleotide sequences against IMGT/GENE-DB human TR gene sequences. The TCRdist pipeline was used in a later analysis to assign CDR3 sequences and most-parsimonious VDJ recombination scenarios. In a later analysis, each TCR beta chain was defined by its CDR3 amino acid sequence together with its V-gene family, and reads lacking a unique V-gene family were excluded. As a way to deal with suspected cross-contamination and a sequencing artifact, a later analysis dropped approximately 590 nucleotide sequences that were highly shared and had low generation probability. In a later analysis, a clonal expansion index for each public chain was calculated from normalized within-repertoire ranks of inferred template counts. Generation probabilities in a later analysis came from a VDJ recombination model fitted to out-of-frame rearrangements, and those results were checked against IGoR. In a later analysis, hypergeometric tests were used to score TCR-TCR, TCR-HLA and TCR-CMV co-occurrence, with a repertoire-size bias correction applied to TCR pairs. In a later analysis, false discovery rates were estimated by permuting HLA or CMV assignments 20 times. A later analysis grouped co-occurring TCRs with DBSCAN, adding TCRdist sequence similarity when clustering within HLA-allele-positive subsets. For co-occurrence clustering, repertoires with fewer than 30,000 or more than 120,000 public chains were excluded, along with four to six repertoires with anomalous nucleotide sharing. Drawn from immuneACCESS, this table holds only the in-frame rearrangements with V and J called that TCRdb kept. Clones are partly lost; checked studies trace under half to an unresolved V gene and leave the rest unexplained. That table gives V, J and clone size, and the DNA gave D and trimming. The sample data list roughly 140,000 clones, and roughly 83% of these were observed just once. 4% to 5% of the sample goes to the ten largest clones.

The source is a middle-aged man in good health and CMV-seropositive. The specimen was PBMCs.

This receptor has the CDR3 CASSSRVSEQFF. At the DNA level, the sequence is TGTGCCAGCAGCTCCCGAGTCTCTGAGCAGTTCTTC. The V and J segments used are TRBV5-8 and TRBJ2-1; the D gene remains uncertain. The CDR3, from cysteine to phenylalanine, totals 12 residues. Only the CDR3 region is kept as DNA, spanning 36 bases read in frame from base 1. The CDR1 and CDR2 encoded by the germline V gene are SGHTS and YDEGEE. The V end loses 3 bases and the J end loses 9 bases, and a stretch of 10 bases separates them.